The T cell receptor beta chain described here comes from a study of blood T cells in healthy people across ages. A J-beta primer mix and a sample-barcoded 5' primer were used in a second PCR of roughly 6 to 11 cycles. TCRdb called the 5' RACE reads again in MiXCR, with one record for every CDR3 protein. The sample holds fewer than 650,000 distinct CDR3 sequences, about 25% seen once. The V end was cut by 0 bases, the J end by 0 bases, with 16 bases between. The CDR3 extends over 19 amino acids. CDR1 SGHRS and CDR2 YFSETQ come from the germline V gene. This sample was shared with a second study, whose subject was T cells of mothers and their children. This second study notes: The people who donated were a few healthy Caucasian mothers and their six children.

The receptor's source is a boy aged 2 to 9 in good health. The sample consisted of blood. The genes are TRBV5-1 and TRBJ2-6; a weak D match, TRBD1 (5 bases). This CDR3 is CASSLAGRNFASGANVLTF. CDR3 sequence (DNA): TGCGCCAGCAGCTTGGCAGGGCGGAATTTTGCCTCTGGGGCCAACGTCCTGACTTTC.